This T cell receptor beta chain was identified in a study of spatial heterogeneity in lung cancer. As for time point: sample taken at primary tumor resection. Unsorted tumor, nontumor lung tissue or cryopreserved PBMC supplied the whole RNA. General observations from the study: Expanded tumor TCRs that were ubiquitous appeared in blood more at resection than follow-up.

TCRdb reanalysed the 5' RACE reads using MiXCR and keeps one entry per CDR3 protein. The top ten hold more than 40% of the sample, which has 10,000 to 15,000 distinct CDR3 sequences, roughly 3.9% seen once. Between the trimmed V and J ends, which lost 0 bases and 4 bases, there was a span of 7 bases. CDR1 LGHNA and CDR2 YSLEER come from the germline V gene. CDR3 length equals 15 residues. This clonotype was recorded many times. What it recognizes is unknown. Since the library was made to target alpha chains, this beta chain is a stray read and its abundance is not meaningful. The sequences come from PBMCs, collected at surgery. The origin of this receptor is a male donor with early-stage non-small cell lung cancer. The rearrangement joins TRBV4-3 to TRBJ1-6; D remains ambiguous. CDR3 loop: CASSQDLSYNSPLHF. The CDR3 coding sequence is TGCGCCAGCAGCCAAGATTTGAGTTATAATTCACCCCTCCACTTT.